The sample holds one count of the clone carrying this TCR beta chain. In the study's own analysis: Amplification with reference gene primers provided the estimates of nucleated cell counts. TCRdb keeps only in-frame clones here, not all; method: immunoSEQ multiplex PCR. V and J calls and clone size come straight from that table; D and trimming were deduced from the DNA. The sample carries approximately 88,000 clones, 80% recorded once. This CDR3 contains 14 residues. Trimming took off 3 bases at V and 4 bases at J, with 13 bases between the two ends. CDR1 is SGHRS and CDR2 is YFSETQ in the germline V gene. This entry comes from a study of blood T cell repertoires in COVID-19. Study-wide context: Researchers got acute and convalescent COVID-19 samples from the United States, Italy and Spain.

The genes are TRBV5-1 and TRBJ1-2, with a possible D match to TRBD1 (5 bases). The sequenced sample consisted of peripheral blood. The clonotype comes from a man aged 45 to 65 who had recovered from COVID-19. This CDR3 is CASSSDDSLYGYTF. The CDR3 bases are TGCGCCAGCAGCTCGGATGACAGCCTCTATGGCTACACCTTC.